Listed below are T cell receptor beta chains from one sample, sequenced in a study of shared clonotypes between healthy human individuals. TCRdb keeps only in-frame clones here, not all; method: immunoSEQ multiplex PCR. This table has 450,000 to 500,000 clones, roughly 80% appearing once. The sample was PBMCs. These receptors were obtained from a woman aged 40-49 years in good health. Some clones in this sample may be carry-over from other donors' samples. The conserved cysteine and the conserved F or W are not part of the CDR3 here.

j_call: NA; cdr3_length: 13; v_call: TRBV7-9; cdr3_aa: ASSFAQGLIGELF
j_call: TRBJ2-3; cdr3_length: 14; v_call: TRBV18; cdr3_aa: ASSPRLAGGEDTQY
j_call: TRBJ2-1; cdr3_length: 13; v_call: TRBV5-1; cdr3_aa: ASSPGFGLVNEQF
j_call: TRBJ2-7; cdr3_length: 12; v_call: TRBV7-8; cdr3_aa: ASSLAGGTTLQY
j_call: TRBJ2-7; cdr3_length: 13; v_call: TRBV28; cdr3_aa: ASIGTRTGGGEQY
j_call: TRBJ1-2; cdr3_length: 13; v_call: TRBV29-1; cdr3_aa: SVGGGVEGLGGYT
j_call: TRBJ2-1; cdr3_length: 13; v_call: TRBV7-9; cdr3_aa: ASSSRDRVYNEQF
j_call: TRBJ1-2; cdr3_length: 13; v_call: TRBV28; cdr3_aa: ASTLGGTGGYGYT
j_call: TRBJ2-6; cdr3_length: 15; v_call: TRBV18; cdr3_aa: ASSRGPAHSGANVLT
j_call: TRBJ1-1; cdr3_length: 13; v_call: TRBV6-6; cdr3_aa: ASSALWGGGTEAF
j_call: TRBJ2-3; cdr3_length: 15; v_call: TRBV9; cdr3_aa: ASSVGPAGVGPDTQY
j_call: TRBJ1-4; cdr3_length: 12; v_call: TRBV6-6; cdr3_aa: ASREQATNEKLF
j_call: TRBJ2-5; cdr3_length: 12; v_call: TRBV28; cdr3_aa: ASRPTTGVETQY
j_call: TRBJ1-4; cdr3_length: 13; v_call: TRBV6-1; cdr3_aa: ASTREGLNGGKLF
j_call: TRBJ2-5; cdr3_length: 11; v_call: TRBV29-1; cdr3_aa: SVARDSQETQY
j_call: TRBJ1-5; cdr3_length: 16; v_call: TRBV2; cdr3_aa: AAGPRNGTPNSNQPQH
j_call: TRBJ1-1; cdr3_length: 15; v_call: TRBV30; cdr3_aa: AWSVLGTSWPNTEAF
j_call: TRBJ2-3; cdr3_length: 10; v_call: TRBV5-1; cdr3_aa: ASRVSTDTQY
j_call: TRBJ1-3; cdr3_length: 14; v_call: TRBV27; cdr3_aa: ASSPLGQSSGNTIY
j_call: TRBJ2-1; cdr3_length: 15; v_call: TRBV11-2; cdr3_aa: ASSLEGLAPGSREQF
j_call: TRBJ2-2; cdr3_length: 14; v_call: TRBV5-1; cdr3_aa: ASSLAARVNTGELF
j_call: TRBJ1-2; cdr3_length: 11; v_call: TRBV7-9; cdr3_aa: ASSLGDSYGYT
j_call: TRBJ2-7; cdr3_length: 14; v_call: TRBV11-1; cdr3_aa: ASSSELTWGPYEQY
j_call: TRBJ2-7; cdr3_length: 12; v_call: TRBV5-1; cdr3_aa: ASSLAAVSYEQY
j_call: TRBJ2-7; cdr3_length: 17; v_call: TRBV27; cdr3_aa: ASSPSETSGSPFSYEQY
j_call: TRBJ2-3; cdr3_length: 10; v_call: TRBV6-5; cdr3_aa: ASHSVADTQY
j_call: TRBJ1-5; cdr3_length: 12; v_call: TRBV30; cdr3_aa: AWSVGSLDQPQH
j_call: TRBJ2-1; cdr3_length: 13; v_call: TRBV2; cdr3_aa: ASSEGLQPGGEQF
j_call: TRBJ2-3; cdr3_length: 13; v_call: TRBV5-1; cdr3_aa: ASSLGGDEWDTQY
j_call: TRBJ2-6; cdr3_length: 12; v_call: TRBV6-5; cdr3_aa: ASRYISGANVLT
j_call: TRBJ2-7; cdr3_length: 12; v_call: TRBV5-4; cdr3_aa: ASSPGTGFHEQY
j_call: TRBJ2-6; cdr3_length: 15; v_call: TRBV5-1; cdr3_aa: ASSLAPGGAGANVLT
j_call: TRBJ2-7; cdr3_length: 13; v_call: TRBV28; cdr3_aa: ASSLFSGSSYEQY
j_call: TRBJ2-2; cdr3_length: 11; v_call: TRBV29-1; cdr3_aa: SVQTANTGELF
j_call: TRBJ2-5; cdr3_length: 13; v_call: TRBV7-2; cdr3_aa: ASSLGLAGGETQY
j_call: TRBJ2-1; cdr3_length: 13; v_call: TRBV7-2; cdr3_aa: ASSLATGHRNEQF
j_call: TRBJ2-2; cdr3_length: 11; v_call: TRBV7-9; cdr3_aa: ASSATVTGELF
j_call: TRBJ1-1; cdr3_length: 13; v_call: TRBV19; cdr3_aa: ASSTPGGLNTEAF
j_call: TRBJ2-3; cdr3_length: 15; v_call: TRBV2; cdr3_aa: ASGTSIGEVVTDTQY
j_call: TRBJ2-7; cdr3_length: 16; v_call: TRBV18; cdr3_aa: ASSLGLAGEGFPYEQY
j_call: TRBJ1-1; cdr3_length: 13; v_call: TRBV5-1; cdr3_aa: ASSLGQGEWAEAF
j_call: TRBJ2-5; cdr3_length: 13; v_call: TRBV15; cdr3_aa: ATSRDRGPQETQY
j_call: TRBJ1-2; cdr3_length: 12; v_call: TRBV5-1; cdr3_aa: ASSSMTTHYGYT
j_call: TRBJ2-3; cdr3_length: 16; v_call: TRBV7-9; cdr3_aa: ASSLSILGGSMTDTQY
j_call: TRBJ2-3; cdr3_length: 12; v_call: TRBV7-3; cdr3_aa: ASSYSGTGDTQY